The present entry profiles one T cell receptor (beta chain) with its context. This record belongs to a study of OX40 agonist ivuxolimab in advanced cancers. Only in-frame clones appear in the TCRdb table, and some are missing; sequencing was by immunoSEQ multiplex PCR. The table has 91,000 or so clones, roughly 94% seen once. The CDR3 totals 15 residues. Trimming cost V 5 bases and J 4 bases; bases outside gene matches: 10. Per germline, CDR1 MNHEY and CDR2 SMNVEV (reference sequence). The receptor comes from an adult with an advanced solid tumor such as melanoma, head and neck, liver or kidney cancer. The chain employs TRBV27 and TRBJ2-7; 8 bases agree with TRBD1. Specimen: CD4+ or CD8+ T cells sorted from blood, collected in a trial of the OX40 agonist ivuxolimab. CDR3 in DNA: TGTGCCAGCAGTCGAGGCAGGGGGCGAGGGTACGAGCAGTACTTC. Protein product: CASSRGRGRGYEQYF.